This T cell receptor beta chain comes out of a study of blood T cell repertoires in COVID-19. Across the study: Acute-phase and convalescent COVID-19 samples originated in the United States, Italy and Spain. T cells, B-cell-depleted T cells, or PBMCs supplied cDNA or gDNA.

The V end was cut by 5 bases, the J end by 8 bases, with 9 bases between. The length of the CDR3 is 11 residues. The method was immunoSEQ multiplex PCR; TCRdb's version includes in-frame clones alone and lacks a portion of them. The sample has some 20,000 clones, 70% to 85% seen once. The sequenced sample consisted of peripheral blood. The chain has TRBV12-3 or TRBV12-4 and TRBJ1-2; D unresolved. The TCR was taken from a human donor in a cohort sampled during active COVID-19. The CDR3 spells CASSDTLGYTF. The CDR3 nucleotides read TGTGCCAGCAGTGACACCTTGGGCTACACCTTC.